The 5 T cell receptor beta chains in this list originate from one sample, sequenced in a study of shared clonotypes between healthy human individuals. Sequencing was performed with immunoSEQ multiplex PCR; in TCRdb, only in-frame clones are kept and a portion is missing. There are 2 million to 2.5 million clones in the sample; more than 90% occur only once, and more than 0.1% lies in the top ten. The sample was naive CD4+ T cells sorted from blood. Documented subset: CD45RA+ positively selected. The receptor set was obtained from a man younger than 30 in good health.

The gene calls are TRBV15 and TRBJ1-1; the match to TRBD1 covers 10 bases. Germline assignment: CDR1 LNHNV and CDR2 YYDKDF (reference sequence). The CDR3 consists of 14 residues. V was clipped by 3 bases and J by 6 bases; unmatched bases: 4. The CDR3 DNA reads TGTGCCACCAGCAGCGGGACAGGGGTTTCTGAAGCTTTCTTT. Encoded protein: CATSSGTGVSEAFF.

V is TRBV4-3 and J is TRBJ2-2; D unresolved. Per germline, CDR1 LGHNA and CDR2 YSLEER. The CDR3 totals 15 residues. V shed 4 bases and J shed 0 bases, with 9 bases lying between them. The CDR3 spells CASSLAVANTGELFF. The CDR3 region has the DNA TGCGCCAGCAGCCTGGCAGTCGCGAACACCGGGGAGCTGTTTTTT.

The J gene is TRBJ2-1, the V gene TRBV5-1, with no clear D. Germline CDR1 reads SGHRS; CDR2 reads YFSETQ. CDR3 length: 14 residues. Trimming took 3 bases from V and 5 from J, leaving 12 bases between them. The CDR3 coding sequence is TGCGCCAGCAGCTCAAAGTCTAGTAACAATGAGCAGTTCTTC. It translates to CASSSKSSNNEQFF.

The gene calls are TRBV4-1 and TRBJ2-7; D gene unclear. V shed 0 bases and J shed 2 bases, with 5 bases lying between them. Per germline, CDR1 MGHRA and CDR2 YSYEKL. The CDR3 spans 13 residues. The CDR3 nucleotides read TGCGCCAGCAGCCAAGAAAGGCCCTACGAGCAGTACTTC. Translated, it gives CASSQERPYEQYF.

The V call is TRBV18, the J call TRBJ2-6; D is unresolved. This CDR3 is built from 14 residues. Germline loops: CDR1 KGHSH, CDR2 LQKENI. With 3 bases removed from V and 4 bases from J, the gap between germline ends came to 7 bases. The CDR3 nucleotides read TGTGCCAGCTCACCGAGTTTAGGGGCCAACGTCCTGACTTTC. It translates to CASSPSLGANVLTF. Filled out from reference TRBV18 and TRBJ2-6, the complete variable domain reads NAGVMQNPRHLVRRRGQEARLRCSPMKGHSHVYWYRQLPEEGLKFMVYLQKENIIDESGMPKERFSAEFPKEGPSILRIQQVVRGDSAAYFCASSPSLGANVLTFGAGSRLTVL.